The clone carrying this TCR beta chain has more than one count but fewer than ten. CDR1 and CDR2 from the germline V gene are MGHRA and YSYEKL. V lost 0 bases and J 0 bases, leaving 10 bases between the germline ends. This CDR3 is 16 amino acids long. Assembly of TCR beta libraries relied on iRepertoire HTBI primers together with Arm-PCR of CDR3 regions. TCRdb re-analysed the multiplex PCR reads in MiXCR, keeping a single row per CDR3 protein. Of more than 400,000 distinct CDR3 sequences in the sample, about a sixth were seen once. The data stem from a study of regulatory T cells in long-lasting Graves disease. Time point: newly diagnosed GD, antithyroid drugs for less than 3 months. From PBMCs, RNA was extracted and then used to make the TCR library. EDTA tubes were used for drawing around 9 milliliters of peripheral blood. These data also featured in a second study, about T cells in Graves' hyperthyroidism and ophthalmopathy. According to that study: The TCR CDR3 was amplified in a first-round RT-PCR using the HTBI primer set. Expanded thyroid clonotypes (above 0.001) were mostly also found in blood. Through a model of 13 V-J features, ophthalmopathy was separated from stable hyperthyroidism.

The receptor comes from a man in his forties with Graves disease. The sequencing used peripheral blood mononuclear cells (PBMCs), collected at new diagnosis, from a patient treated with antithyroid drugs. The rearrangement links TRBV4-1 to TRBJ2-3; D is possibly TRBD2 (5 bases). CDR3 in DNA: TGCGCCAGCAGCCAAGAGGTAGCGCCAAGCACAGATACGCAGTATTTT. Translated, it gives CASSQEVAPSTDTQYF.